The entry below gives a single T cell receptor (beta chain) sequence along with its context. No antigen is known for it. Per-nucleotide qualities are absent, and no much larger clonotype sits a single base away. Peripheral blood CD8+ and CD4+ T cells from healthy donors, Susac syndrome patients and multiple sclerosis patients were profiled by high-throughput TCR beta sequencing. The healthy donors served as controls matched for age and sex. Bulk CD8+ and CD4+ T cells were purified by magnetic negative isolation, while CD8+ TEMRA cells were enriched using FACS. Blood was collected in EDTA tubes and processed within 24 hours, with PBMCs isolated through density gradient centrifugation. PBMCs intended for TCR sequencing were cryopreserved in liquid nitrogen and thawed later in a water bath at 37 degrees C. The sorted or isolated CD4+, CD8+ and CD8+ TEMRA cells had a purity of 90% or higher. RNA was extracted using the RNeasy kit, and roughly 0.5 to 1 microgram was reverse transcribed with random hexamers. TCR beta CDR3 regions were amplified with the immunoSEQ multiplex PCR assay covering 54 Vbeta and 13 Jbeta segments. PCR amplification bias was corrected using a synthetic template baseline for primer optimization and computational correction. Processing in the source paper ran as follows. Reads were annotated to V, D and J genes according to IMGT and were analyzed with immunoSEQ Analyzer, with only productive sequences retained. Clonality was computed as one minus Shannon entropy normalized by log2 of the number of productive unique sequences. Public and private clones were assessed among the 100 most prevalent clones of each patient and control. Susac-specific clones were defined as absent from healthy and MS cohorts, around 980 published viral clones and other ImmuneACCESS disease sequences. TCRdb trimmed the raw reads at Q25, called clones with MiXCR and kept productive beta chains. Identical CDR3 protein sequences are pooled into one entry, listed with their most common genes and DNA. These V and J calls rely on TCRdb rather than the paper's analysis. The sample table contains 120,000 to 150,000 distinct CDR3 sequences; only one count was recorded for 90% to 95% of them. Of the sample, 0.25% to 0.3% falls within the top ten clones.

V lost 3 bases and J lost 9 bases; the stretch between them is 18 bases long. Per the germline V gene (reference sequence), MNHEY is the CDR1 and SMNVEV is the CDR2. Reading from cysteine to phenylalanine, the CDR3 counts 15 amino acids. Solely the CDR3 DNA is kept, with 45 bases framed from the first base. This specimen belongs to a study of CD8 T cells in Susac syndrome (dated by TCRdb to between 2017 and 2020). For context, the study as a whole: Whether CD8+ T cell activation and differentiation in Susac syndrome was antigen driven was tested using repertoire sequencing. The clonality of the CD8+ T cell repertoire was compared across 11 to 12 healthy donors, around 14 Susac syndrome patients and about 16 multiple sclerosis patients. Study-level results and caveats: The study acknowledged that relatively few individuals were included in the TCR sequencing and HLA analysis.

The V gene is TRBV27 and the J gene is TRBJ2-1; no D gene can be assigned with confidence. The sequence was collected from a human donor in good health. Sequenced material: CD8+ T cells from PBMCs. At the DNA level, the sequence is TGTGCCAGCAGTTTCCTACTATCCTCGATATCTGAGCAGTTCTTC. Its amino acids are CASSFLLSSISEQFF.